Given below is one T cell receptor (beta chain) in context. Trimming cost V 8 bases and J 3 bases; bases outside gene matches: 7. Per germline, CDR1 WSHSY and CDR2 SAAADI. This CDR3 is 14 amino acids long. Enrolment of Seattle patients took place during active infection, and they were followed longitudinally. These data belong to a study of blood T cell repertoires in COVID-19. Overall study context: Donors in the United States, Italy and Spain gave samples during acute or convalescent COVID-19. In each case, the material was cDNA or gDNA derived from T cells, B-cell-depleted T cells, or PBMCs.

As processed by the authors: Quantification of nucleated cells was approximated via reference gene primer amplification. The table came from immunoSEQ multiplex PCR; TCRdb's copy has only in-frame clones and leaves some out. The V and J calls and clone size come from that table; D and trimming were worked out from the DNA. The repertoire holds 25,000 to 35,000 clones, with approximately 93% as singletons. The receptor comes from a woman in her 70s with COVID-19, enrolled during active disease. The chain joins TRBV10-2 to TRBJ2-1, with TRBD2 identical over 7 bases. Source material: peripheral blood. The CDR3 protein is CASLTSAIYNEQFF. The CDR3 nucleotides read TGCGCCAGCCTAACTAGCGCTATCTACAATGAGCAGTTCTTC.